This TCR beta chain appears in the sequencing data of a study of Ad26.COV2.S vaccination and SARS-CoV-2 variants. Study background: Doses of Ad26.COV2.S were injected into muscle once or twice, 56 days apart. Overall study results and limits: Non-spike TCR breadth was similar in vaccine and placebo recipients.

Sequencing was performed with immunoSEQ multiplex PCR; in TCRdb, only in-frame clones are kept and a portion is missing. This table has more than 350,000 clones, 90% appearing once. This clone has more than one count but fewer than ten. The antigen remains undetermined. CDR1 and CDR2 (germline): GTSNPN, SVGIG (reference sequence). With 3 bases removed from V and 4 bases from J, the gap between germline ends came to 7 bases. CDR3 length equals 13 residues. The treatment is: about 20 received Ad26.COV2.S at low or high dose, single or two shots; several received placebo; per-sample allocation not given. Each sample was drawn 63 days after the first injection (of vaccine or placebo).

The receptor was derived from a person between 18 and 60 years old who received the Ad26.COV2.S COVID-19 vaccine or a placebo. The starting material was peripheral blood, obtained in a trial of Ad26.COV2.S vaccine versus placebo. The V call is TRBV30, the J call TRBJ1-6; D remains ambiguous. This chain's CDR3 is CAWSSDYNSPLHF. The DNA of the CDR3 is TGTGCCTGGAGCTCAGATTATAATTCACCCCTCCACTTT.